The present T cell receptor (beta chain) was sequenced within a study of cytomegalovirus exposure and HLA in healthy donors. Study observations and caveats: Reported findings show TCR beta sequences accurately forecast HLA-A and HLA-B alleles in most subjects. Prior analysis indicated that the majority of TCR beta V segments exhibited productivity approximately 87% or approximately 30% of the time. Later analysis revealed greater clonal expansion in HLA-associated TCR beta chains than in equally common others. A later analysis found that most CMV-associated TCR beta chains appeared HLA-restricted.

Amplification used 60 Vbeta primers and 13 Jbeta primers. The data were produced by immunoSEQ multiplex PCR, yet TCRdb's version contains in-frame clones alone and is incomplete. The sample has 90,000 to 150,000 clones, 63% seen once; the top ten hold over 8%. Germline CDR1 reads MNHEY; CDR2 reads SVGAGI. V was pared by 4 bases and J by 7 bases, with 7 bases of the junction left unmatched. The CDR3 is made up of 16 amino acids. A remark on this clone: Its antigen is unknown.

The chain joins TRBV6-5 to TRBJ2-2, with 12 bases lining up with TRBD1. This receptor was identified in a man between 40 and 49 years old in good health and CMV-seropositive. The material sequenced was PBMCs. CDR3 coding DNA: TGTGCCAGCAGTTCGGGGACAGGGGGCCGAGTCGGGGAGCTGTTTTTT. Its translation is CASSSGTGGRVGELFF.